Here is one TCR beta chain with its context. Its binding antigen is unknown. Base qualities were left out, and no much larger clone turns up one base away. This sample is drawn from a study of blood T cell repertoires in COVID-19 (dated by TCRdb to 2020 to 2021). About the full investigation: The collaborator samples originated in the United States, Italy and Spain and spanned the acute and convalescent phases of COVID-19. Where HLA class I and class II types were available, the types were taken from metadata supplied by the sample provider, not from assay-based typing. Sample metadata almost always included a de-identified subject ID, COVID-19 status, age in years and sex. The material from the prospective study consisted of cDNA or gDNA derived from T cells, B-cell-depleted T cells, or PBMCs. Samples were obtained from the ongoing ImmuneRACE study (first 160 participants) and from 1,254 subjects provided by 6 global collaborators. The repertoires were released in a freely available public database intended as a resource for research on the immune response to SARS-CoV-2. The dataset comprised deeply sampled blood TCRbeta repertoires from subjects exposed to, actively infected with, or recovered from COVID-19.

TCRbeta CDR3 regions were amplified from genomic DNA using the immunoSEQ Assay, a bias-controlled multiplex PCR. The authors' analysis ran thus. The number of nucleated cells in each sample was estimated from the amplification of reference gene primers within the assay. Sequence reads were collapsed and filtered to measure the absolute abundance of every unique TCRbeta CDR3 rearrangement. Productive Simpson clonality was computed per sample as the square root of Simpson's diversity index over productive rearrangements. Held by TCRdb, this immuneACCESS table contains in-frame sequences only and omits some clones. Under half of the omission traces to an unresolved V gene where checked; the cause of the rest is unknown. The V and J calls and clone size were taken over from that table, and D and trimming were inferred from the DNA. The sample data list about 350,000 clones, and about 88% of these were observed just once. Roughly 7.1% of the sample is taken by the ten largest.

On the study overall, not on this receptor specifically: The amount of clinical and demographic metadata varied by source and participant and was provided uncurated.

V and J lose 0 bases and 1 base, and a span of 11 bases separates them. The CDR3 has 16 amino acids, counting the end cysteine and phenylalanine. Only the CDR3 part of the read is kept: 48 bases, read in frame from the first base. The CDR1 and CDR2 encoded by the germline V gene are SGHDN and FVKESK. One collaborating source in Seattle enrolled patients during active infection and followed them longitudinally through the course of disease. Each collaborating institution followed its own protocols to collect whole blood in K2EDTA tubes. Collaborator samples were shipped for TCRbeta analysis as frozen whole blood, isolated PBMCs, or DNA extracted from either sample type.

Recombination linked TRBV14 to TRBJ2-3, with TRBD2 as a weak D call on 6 bases. Sequencing input: peripheral blood. This TCR was recovered from a woman aged 60-75 years with COVID-19, enrolled during active disease. The DNA reads TGTGCCAGCAGCCAAGATCGCGGGGTGCGCACAGATACGCAGTATTTT. Protein translation: CASSQDRGVRTDTQYF.